The 19 T cell receptor beta chains listed next were all sequenced from one sample in a study of cytomegalovirus exposure and HLA in healthy donors. The PCR was carried out with 60 Vbeta primers and 13 Jbeta primers. This table comes from immunoSEQ multiplex PCR, and its TCRdb copy is limited to in-frame clones, with some not included. The repertoire holds about 170,000 clones, around 83% seen once, with about 0.98% in the top ten. Sequencing used PBMCs. Every receptor here comes from a girl aged 2 to 10 in good health and CMV-seropositive.

The V and J genes are TRBV14 and TRBJ2-1; D gene unclear. CDR3 length: 11 amino acids. Trimming stripped 1 base from V and 12 bases from J, with 7 bases between. The germline V gene has CDR1 SGHDN and CDR2 FVKESK. The CDR3 sequence is CASSQGIRQFF. The CDR3 region has the DNA TGTGCCAGCAGCCAAGGTATCCGGCAGTTCTTC.

The V call is TRBV6-1, the J call TRBJ2-7; 7 bases map to TRBD1. V lost 6 bases, J lost 2 bases, and 7 bases stayed unmatched. Germline V gene data show CDR1 as MNHNS and CDR2 as SASEGT. This CDR3 has 14 residues. CDR3 residues: CASSARDSPYEQYF. The CDR3 DNA reads as TGTGCCAGCAGCGCCCGGGACAGCCCCTACGAGCAGTACTTC.

V is TRBV11-2 and J is TRBJ2-7, with a tentative D call TRBD2 (6 bases). Germline V gives CDR1 SGHAT, CDR2 FQNNGV. The CDR3 consists of 17 residues. Trimming took off 3 bases at V and 5 bases at J, with 23 bases between the two ends. The CDR3 loop reads CASSFRPDGGARNEQYF. CDR3 DNA: TGTGCCAGCAGCTTCCGGCCGGATGGAGGGGCGAGGAACGAGCAGTACTTC. Full variable domain (remainder filled in from reference TRBV11-2 and TRBJ2-7): EAGVAQSPRYKIIEKRQSVAFWCNPISGHATLYWYQQILGQGPKLLIQFQNNGVVDDSQLPKDRFSAERLKGVDSTLKIQPAKLEDSAVYLCASSFRPDGGARNEQYFGPGTRLTVT.

J is TRBJ1-1 and V is TRBV20-1; TRBD1 is a possible D gene (5 bases). Germline lookup yields CDR1 DFQATT and CDR2 SNEGSKA (reference sequence). The CDR3 sequence is 11 residues long. CDR3 sequence: CSSGMETEAFF. The CDR3 DNA sequence: TGCAGCTCAGGGATGGAGACTGAAGCTTTCTTT.

With respect to this clone: This sample also contains other DNA sequences that code for the same CDR3. This chain joins TRBV11-2 and TRBJ1-2; 8 bases line up with TRBD1. The germline gives CDR1 SGHAT, CDR2 FQNNGV. The CDR3 sequence is 13 residues long. The trim removed 4 bases at V and 8 bases at J, leaving 6 bases unmatched. This CDR3 is CASSSQGARGYTF. CDR3 nucleotide sequence: TGTGCCAGCAGCTCTCAGGGGGCGCGGGGCTACACCTTC.

The chain has TRBV6-1 and TRBJ2-7, with 8 bases lining up with TRBD1. The germline gives CDR1 MNHNS, CDR2 SASEGT. Losses at the gene ends were 2 bases for V and 3 bases for J; bases not matched to a gene: 3. The CDR3 has 14 amino acids. CDR3 DNA sequence: TGTGCCAGCAGTGAAATAGGACAGGGCTACGAGCAGTACTTC. It specifies CASSEIGQGYEQYF.

The genes are TRBV7-3 and TRBJ2-5; 10 bases are shared with TRBD1. Germline trimming cut 5 bases from V and 4 bases from J; bases unmatched to any gene: 10. Germline assignment: CDR1 SGHTA and CDR2 FQGTGA. The CDR3 sequence is 16 residues long. The DNA of the CDR3 is TGTGCCAGCAGCCCCCGGGACAGGGGAGGGAGAGAGACCCAGTACTTC. It is translated as CASSPRDRGGRETQYF. Drawing the rest from reference TRBV7-3 and TRBJ2-5, the complete variable domain is GAGVSQTPSNKVTEKGKYVELRCDPISGHTALYWYRQSLGQGPEFLIYFQGTGAADDSGLPNDRFFAVRPEGSVSTLKIQRTERGDSAVYLCASSPRDRGGRETQYFGPGTRLLVL.

The rearrangement uses TRBV10-3 and TRBJ1-3; tentatively, D is TRBD1 (6 bases). The CDR3 totals 19 residues. The V end lost 0 bases, the J end lost 3 bases, and 21 bases lay between the germline ends. CDR1 ENHRY and CDR2 SYGVKD come from the germline V gene. CDR3 sequence: CAISESTSLTGRDGNTIYF. Written as DNA, the CDR3 is TGTGCCATCAGTGAGTCGACGTCTTTAACAGGGAGGGATGGAAACACCATATATTTT.

Notes on this clone: The junction departs from germline at one end; a sequencing error may be responsible. This chain connects TRBV7-2 to TRBJ2-5; a weak D match, TRBD2 (6 bases). The CDR3 has 13 amino acids. From germline, CDR1 is SGHTA and CDR2 FQGNSA. The CDR3 nucleotides are TGTGCCAGCAGCTTAATTCCCCGGGACTCAGGTGACTTC. It is translated as CASSLIPRDSGDF. The entire variable domain, with the rest obtained from reference TRBV7-2 and TRBJ2-5, is as follows: GAGVSQSPSNKVTEKGKDVELRCDPISGHTALYWYRQSLGQGLEFLIYFQGNSAPDKSGLPSDRFSAERTGGSVSTLTIQRTQQEDSAVYLCASSLIPRDSGDFGPGTRLLVL.

The V call is TRBV5-8, the J call TRBJ2-1, with 7 bases identical to TRBD1. In germline, CDR1 is SGHTS, CDR2 YDEGEE. The CDR3 consists of 14 residues. Trimming removed 4 bases from V and 4 bases from J; junction bases left unmatched: 5. The DNA of the CDR3 is TGTGCCAGCAGCCTGGGACAGCCTTACAATGAGCAGTTCTTC. It is translated as CASSLGQPYNEQFF.

The gene calls are TRBV4-1 and TRBJ2-5, with D perhaps matching TRBD1 (5 bases). Trimming took 0 bases from V and 1 from J, leaving 15 bases between them. The CDR3 covers 17 residues. Germline CDR1 reads MGHRA; CDR2 reads YSYEKL. CDR3 coding DNA: TGCGCCAGCAGCCAAGATCTCTATGGCAGGGTCCAAGAGACCCAGTACTTC. Encoded protein: CASSQDLYGRVQETQYF.

The chain uses TRBV4-1 and TRBJ2-3; D is perhaps TRBD2 (5 bases). Germline V CDR1 and CDR2: MGHRA, YSYEKL. This CDR3 has 16 residues. V was trimmed by 3 bases and J by 0 bases, leaving 13 bases between them. The CDR3 here is CASSHEAEASTDTQYF. CDR3 nucleotides: TGCGCCAGCAGCCATGAAGCGGAGGCTAGCACAGATACGCAGTATTTT.

This chain links TRBV5-1 with TRBJ1-5; D is possibly TRBD1 (5 bases). The ends were cut back, 4 bases at V and 7 bases at J, with 21 bases in the middle. The CDR3 is 16 residues long. CDR1 is SGHRS and CDR2 is YFSETQ in the germline V gene. This chain's CDR3 is CASSPQHWGEGQPQHF. The CDR3 nucleotides are TGCGCCAGCAGCCCCCAGCATTGGGGGGAAGGGCAGCCCCAGCATTTT.

The CDR3, as DNA: TGTGCCAGCACAATTCCGGGACAAGTCTACGAGCAGTACTTC. Translated, it gives CASTIPGQVYEQYF. The chain carries TRBV2 and TRBJ2-7; D is perhaps TRBD1 (6 bases). The germline gives CDR1 SNHLY, CDR2 FYNNEI. The V end lost 7 bases, the J end lost 3 bases, and 16 bases lay between the germline ends. The CDR3 totals 14 residues.

This clone came up once. The V gene is TRBV6-1, the J gene TRBJ1-6; weak D call: TRBD1 (6 bases). The CDR3 runs to 15 residues. Per the germline V gene, CDR1 is MNHNS and CDR2 is SASEGT. V was shortened by 5 bases and J by 5 bases, with 13 bases between the two germline ends. CDR3 amino acids: CASSTTEGDNSPLHF. The CDR3 coding sequence is TGTGCCAGCAGTACGACAGAGGGGGATAATTCACCCCTCCACTTT.

This clone was seen a single time. V and J are TRBV13 and TRBJ2-3, with D unresolved. V lost 3 bases to trimming and J lost 6 bases, with 13 bases between them. Germline CDR1 reads PRHDT; CDR2 reads FYEKMQ (reference sequence). CDR3 size: 14 residues. The CDR3 sequence: CASSFNPFGDTQYF. Written as DNA, the CDR3 is TGTGCCAGCAGCTTTAATCCGTTCGGGGATACGCAGTATTTT.

In DNA, the CDR3 is TGCGCCAGCAGCCAACCGACTAGCGGGAGCCTAAATACGCAGTATTTT. Translated: CASSQPTSGSLNTQYF. This chain joins TRBV4-1 and TRBJ2-3, with 12 bases identical to TRBD2. CDR3 size: 16 residues. With V trimmed by 2 bases and J by 7 bases, 7 bases remained unmatched. Germline V lookup: CDR1 MGHRA, CDR2 YSYEKL.

The CDR3 here is CASSDAGGDYNEQFF. Here the CDR3 DNA reads TGTGCCAGCAGTGACGCAGGGGGAGACTACAATGAGCAGTTCTTC. V is TRBV6-4 and J is TRBJ2-1; 7 bases map to TRBD1. CDR1 and CDR2 from the germline V gene are MRHNA and SNTAGT. This CDR3 contains 15 residues. Germline trimming cut 2 bases from V and 3 bases from J; bases unmatched to any gene: 4.

This sequence joins TRBV28 and TRBJ1-5, with unresolved D. The CDR3 has 14 residues. V was clipped by 3 bases and J by 7 bases, with 13 bases between them. The germline CDR1 and CDR2 sequences are MDHEN and SYDVKM. In DNA, the CDR3 is TGTGCCAGCAGTTTCGGTACTTCGGGGCAGCCCCAGCATTTT. Protein product: CASSFGTSGQPQHF.